Shown below are 20 T cell receptor beta chains from a single sample sequenced in a study of T cell clones after liver transplantation. Assay used: immunoSEQ multiplex PCR; TCRdb lists only in-frame clones, some missing. The sample records 7,500 to 10,000 clones, about two thirds being singletons. The specimen comprised CD8+ T cells from blood, sampled at the roughly 15-month timepoint. These receptors were obtained from a human patient who received a liver transplant. Some T cells may originate from the graft donor.

The chain joins TRBV28 to TRBJ2-2; a possible D gene is TRBD1 (6 bases). CDR1 MDHEN and CDR2 SYDVKM come from the germline V gene. The CDR3 is 14 residues long. The V end was cut by 4 bases, the J end by 7 bases, with 13 bases between. As DNA, the CDR3 is TGTGCCAGCAGTTCCAGGGGTCTGGTCGGGGAGCTGTTTTTT. Its translation is CASSSRGLVGELFF.

This chain joins TRBV11-2 and TRBJ1-3; no firm D call. The CDR3 is 15 amino acids. From germline, CDR1 is SGHAT and CDR2 FQNNGV. Trimming pared 3 bases from V and 1 base from J, leaving 10 bases between. The CDR3 sequence: CASSFQTMSGNTIYF. CDR3 sequence (DNA): TGTGCCAGCAGCTTTCAGACCATGTCTGGAAACACCATATATTTT. Full variable domain (remainder filled in from reference TRBV11-2 and TRBJ1-3): EAGVAQSPRYKIIEKRQSVAFWCNPISGHATLYWYQQILGQGPKLLIQFQNNGVVDDSQLPKDRFSAERLKGVDSTLKIQPAKLEDSAVYLCASSFQTMSGNTIYFGEGSWLTVV.

V is TRBV28 and J is TRBJ2-1; 13 bases match TRBD2. This CDR3 has 15 residues. The V and J ends lost 3 bases and 10 bases, in that order; junction bases with no gene match: 6. Germline V gene data show CDR1 as MDHEN and CDR2 as SYDVKM. The CDR3 protein is CASSFSLAGGQEQFF. The CDR3 DNA reads TGTGCCAGCAGTTTTTCACTAGCGGGGGGGCAGGAGCAGTTCTTC. Combining the CDR3 with reference TRBV28 and TRBJ2-1 gives the whole variable domain DVKVTQSSRYLVKRTGEKVFLECVQDMDHENMFWYRQDPGLGLRLIYFSYDVKMKEKGDIPEGYSVSREKKERFSLILESASTNQTSMYLCASSFSLAGGQEQFFGPGTRLTVL.

This clone was counted a few times. The chain carries TRBV11-3 and TRBJ1-3, with 9 bases lining up with TRBD1. Germline lookup yields CDR1 SGHNT and CDR2 YENEEA. The CDR3 length is 16 residues. V shed 3 bases and J 0 bases; nucleotides not matched to a gene: 3. The CDR3 loop reads CASSLEQGASGNTIYF. The CDR3 DNA reads as TGTGCCAGCAGCTTGGAACAGGGGGCCTCTGGAAACACCATATATTTT.

V and J are TRBV7-2 and TRBJ1-1; the D is unclear. The CDR3 is made up of 12 amino acids. Per germline, CDR1 SGHTA and CDR2 FQGNSA. Trimming removed 7 bases at V and 0 bases at J, with 6 bases between. CDR3 protein: CASIRLNTEAFF. The CDR3 DNA follows: TGTGCCAGCATACGGCTGAACACTGAAGCTTTCTTT.

Judged by abundance, this clone is medium-sized. V is TRBV7-9 and J is TRBJ2-3; TRBD2 matches at 7 bases. The V segment lost 0 bases and the J segment 5 bases; nucleotides outside the gene matches: 14. Per the germline V gene, CDR1 is SEHNR and CDR2 is FQNEAQ (reference sequence). The CDR3 covers 18 residues. The CDR3 coding sequence is TGTGCCAGCAGCTTAGCGAATTGGAGCGGGACCTCCGTAGATACGCAGTATTTT. This translates into CASSLANWSGTSVDTQYF.

In this sample, this clone is medium-sized. CDR3 bases: TGTGCCAGCTGTAGGAGCCCACAGAACACTGAAGCTTTCTTT. This gives the protein CASCRSPQNTEAFF. The V call is TRBV6-6, the J call TRBJ1-1; D remains unclear. Germline V gene lookup returns CDR1 MNHNY and CDR2 SVGAGI (reference sequence). This CDR3 spans 14 amino acids. V gave up 8 bases and J gave up 1 base, with 14 bases separating them.

This chain links TRBV25-1 with TRBJ2-1, with D perhaps matching TRBD1 (5 bases). There are 13 residues in the CDR3. V lost 5 bases to trimming and J lost 3 bases, with 8 bases between them. In germline, CDR1 is MGHDK, CDR2 SYGVNS. The CDR3 DNA reads TGTGCCAGCAGTTTTGACAGCTACAATGAGCAGTTCTTC. Its translation: CASSFDSYNEQFF.

This clone was seen a few times. The V call is TRBV29-1, the J call TRBJ2-1, with TRBD2 matching 8 bases. V gave up 4 bases and J gave up 8 bases; unmatched junction bases: 13. Germline CDR1 and CDR2: SQVTM and ANQGSEA. CDR3 length: 15 residues. The CDR3 nucleotides read TGCAGCGTTGTTGACCGTCGGACTAGCAGCGATGAGCAGTTCTTC. Amino acids: CSVVDRRTSSDEQFF.

This rearrangement joins TRBV19 to TRBJ1-4, with D possibly TRBD1 on 5 matching bases. This CDR3 contains 16 residues. Trimming took off 7 bases at V and 4 bases at J, with 19 bases between the two ends. Germline CDR1 reads LNHDA; CDR2 reads SQIVND (reference sequence). For the CDR3, the DNA is TGTGCCAGTAAGCTAGGGACGGACTATTATAATGAAAAACTGTTTTTT. Amino acids: CASKLGTDYYNEKLFF.

CDR3 protein: CASSSYIYEQYF. CDR3 DNA sequence: TGTGCCAGCAGTTCCTACATCTACGAGCAGTACTTC. The chain uses TRBV28 and TRBJ2-7, with D unclear. Trimming removed 4 bases from V and 3 bases from J, with 7 bases in between. Germline lookup yields CDR1 MDHEN and CDR2 SYDVKM. The CDR3 totals 12 residues.

This clone was detected only a few times. This rearrangement joins TRBV2 to TRBJ2-3, with 10 positions matching TRBD2. V trimming: 2 bases; J trimming: 1 base; junction bases outside the gene matches: 3. There are 16 residues in the CDR3. Looked up from germline, CDR1 is SNHLY and CDR2 is FYNNEI. CDR3 in amino acids: CASSELLAGGTDTQYF. The CDR3 bases are TGTGCCAGCAGTGAACTCCTAGCGGGGGGCACAGATACGCAGTATTTT.

The chain carries TRBV10-3 and TRBJ1-2; possible D gene TRBD1, 6 bases. Germline V gene lookup returns CDR1 ENHRY and CDR2 SYGVKD. The CDR3 covers 13 residues. Between the trimmed V and J ends, which lost 6 bases and 1 base, there was a span of 9 bases. The CDR3 here is CAIRDSLNYGYTF. The CDR3 coding sequence is TGTGCCATCAGGGACAGCCTTAACTATGGCTACACCTTC.

The DNA of the CDR3 is TGTGCCAGCAGCTTAGCGTGGCTAGCGGGGGGACAAGAGACCCAGTACTTC. Protein: CASSLAWLAGGQETQYF. The chain carries TRBV7-8 and TRBJ2-5; 11 bases are a match to TRBD2. The CDR3 covers 17 residues. Trimming removed 0 bases from V and 2 bases from J; junction bases left unmatched: 5. Germline lookup yields CDR1 SGHVS and CDR2 FQNEAQ.

The genes are TRBV10-2 and TRBJ1-1; D might be TRBD1 (6 bases). V shed 7 bases and J shed 3 bases, with 9 bases lying between them. The CDR3 covers 12 residues. Germline V gene lookup returns CDR1 WSHSY and CDR2 SAAADI. CDR3 in amino acids: CASNTGYTEAFF. In DNA, the CDR3 is TGCGCCAGCAACACAGGGTACACTGAAGCTTTCTTT.

This chain connects TRBV6-1 to TRBJ1-1; D uncertain. V lost 7 bases to trimming and J lost 1 base, with 10 bases between them. The CDR3 is made up of 13 amino acids. In germline, CDR1 is MNHNS, CDR2 SASEGT. This chain's CDR3 is CASTVGENTEAFF. Here the CDR3 DNA reads TGTGCCAGCACCGTCGGGGAGAACACTGAAGCTTTCTTT.

In this sample, this clone turned up once. The V call is TRBV15, the J call TRBJ2-7; TRBD1 aligns across 10 bases. The CDR3 runs to 14 residues. Per germline, CDR1 LNHNV and CDR2 YYDKDF (reference sequence). Trimming removed 5 bases from V and 4 bases from J; junction bases left unmatched: 5. The CDR3 DNA follows: TGTGCCACCAGCCCGGGACAGGGGTTTTACGAGCAGTACGTC. It translates to CATSPGQGFYEQYV.

This clone was detected once. The CDR3 DNA reads TGTGCCAGCAGTTTATCCCCAGGGGCCCTTTCGTCCAATTCACCCCTCCACTTT. Its translation is CASSLSPGALSSNSPLHF. This chain joins TRBV27 and TRBJ1-6; the D gene is possibly TRBD1 (6 bases). Germline CDR1 MNHEY, CDR2 SMNVEV (reference sequence). V lost 0 bases to trimming and J lost 7 bases, with 19 bases between them. This CDR3 is 18 amino acids long.

Only a few counts were recorded for this clone. J is TRBJ2-3 and V is TRBV7-9; D is tentatively TRBD1 or TRBD2 (5 bases each). With 5 bases removed from V and 4 bases from J, the gap between germline ends came to 13 bases. Germline V lookup: CDR1 SEHNR, CDR2 FQNEAQ (reference sequence). The CDR3 runs 14 residues. The CDR3 coding sequence is TGTGCCAGCAGCCCTGGGACCTCCGCAGATACGCAGTATTTT. Protein product: CASSPGTSADTQYF. The variable domain in full, completed from reference TRBV7-9 and TRBJ2-3, reads DTGVSQNPRHKITKRGQNVTFRCDPISEHNRLYWYRQTLGQGPEFLTYFQNEAQLEKSRLLSDRFSAERPKGSFSTLEIQRTEQGDSAMYLCASSPGTSADTQYFGPGTRLTVL.

This sequence joins TRBV30 and TRBJ2-7, with 7 nucleotides matching TRBD1. The germline gives CDR1 GTSNPN, CDR2 SVGIG (reference sequence). The CDR3 is 18 amino acids. J lost 4 bases, V lost 2 bases, and 20 bases had no gene match. In DNA form, the CDR3 reads TGTGCCTGGAGTCACTATTCCGGGGACAGCGGTCGTGGGTACGAGCAGTACTTC. This gives the protein CAWSHYSGDSGRGYEQYF.